This T cell receptor (beta chain) was captured in a study of PD-1 blockade in classical Hodgkin lymphoma. Study outcomes and limitations: Significantly greater TCR diversity emerged by C4D1 in CD4+ cells but not CD8+ cells. Individuals who commenced nivolumab within less than 1 year of ASCT were excluded. Lower baseline TCR diversity was reported for newly diagnosed patients than for healthy donors.

With regard to this clone: What it recognizes is unknown.

The data were produced by immunoSEQ multiplex PCR, yet TCRdb's version contains in-frame clones alone and is incomplete. The table lists roughly 17,000 clones, around 82% of them singletons. The time point here: cycle 4 day 1 (C4D1), after less than 7 weeks of nivolumab. All patients relapsed after autologous stem cell transplantation, and brentuximab vedotin exposure varied. From germline, CDR1 is SEHNR and CDR2 FQNEAQ (reference sequence). The CDR3 is 15 amino acids. The V segment lost 3 bases and the J segment 7 bases; nucleotides outside the gene matches: 5. V usage is TRBV7-9 and J usage is TRBJ1-4, with 10 bases matching TRBD1. This clonotype originated in a human donor with classical Hodgkin lymphoma. This sample comprised peripheral blood mononuclear cells (PBMCs), obtained before the fourth cycle of nivolumab. CDR3 protein: CASSFQGTGAEKLFF. The CDR3 nucleotides are TGTGCCAGCAGCTTCCAAGGGACAGGGGCTGAAAAACTGTTTTTT.